A single sample gave rise to the 9 T cell receptor beta chains below, sequenced in a study of spatial heterogeneity in lung cancer. TCRdb re-derived calls from the 5' RACE reads in MiXCR, one entry per CDR3 protein. The repertoire holds under 100,000 distinct CDR3 sequences, with around 10% as singletons. Time point of the sample: sample taken at primary tumor resection. Tumor, nontumor lung or frozen PBMC supplied whole RNA that was sequenced unsorted. This specimen consisted of PBMCs, obtained at surgery. The source is a male donor with early-stage non-small cell lung cancer.

This clonotype was detected a few times. The V gene is TRBV7-8, the J gene TRBJ2-7; D could derive from TRBD1 or TRBD2 (7 bases each). The CDR3 totals 15 residues. Germline loops: CDR1 SGHVS, CDR2 FQNEAQ. The V end was cut by 1 base, the J end by 3 bases, with 13 bases between. The CDR3 DNA reads as TGTGCCAGCAGCTTAGTGGGAGGGGGCTACTACGAGCAGTACTTC. Its protein product is CASSLVGGGYYEQYF.

The CDR3: CASSLSPGAGTQYF. DNA of the CDR3: TGTGCCAGCAGCTTATCCCCAGGGGCAGGTACGCAGTATTTT. The chain joins TRBV7-2 to TRBJ2-3; D possibly corresponds to TRBD1 (6 bases). CDR3 length equals 14 residues. With 2 bases removed from V and 8 bases from J, the gap between germline ends came to 14 bases. Germline CDR1 and CDR2: SGHTA and FQGNSA.

The rearrangement links TRBV10-1 to TRBJ2-1; no clear D. Looked up from germline, CDR1 is WNHNN and CDR2 is SYGVQD (reference sequence). This CDR3 is built from 12 residues. Trimming took 2 bases from V and 7 from J, leaving 6 bases between them. CDR3 residues: CASSEGLNEQFF. The CDR3 nucleotides read TGCGCCAGCAGTGAGGGGTTAAATGAGCAGTTCTTC.

This clonotype was detected a few times. The J gene is TRBJ2-1, the V gene TRBV28; D could derive from TRBD1 or TRBD2 (5 bases each). V lost 3 bases to trimming and J lost 8 bases, with 17 bases between them. CDR3 length: 15 amino acids. Germline CDR1 reads MDHEN; CDR2 reads SYDVKM. The CDR3 is CASSFMSGMGDEQFF. The CDR3 bases are TGTGCCAGCAGTTTCATGTCAGGGATGGGAGATGAGCAGTTCTTC.

This clonotype was detected ten times or more. The chain joins TRBV2 to TRBJ2-7; D could derive from TRBD1 or TRBD2 (5 bases each). Germline lookup yields CDR1 SNHLY and CDR2 FYNNEI. V shed 6 bases and J shed 1 base, with 13 bases lying between them. The CDR3 sequence is 14 residues long. The CDR3 is CASRARGQSYEQYF. DNA for the CDR3: TGTGCCAGCAGGGCCCGGGGCCAGTCCTACGAGCAGTACTTC.

This clonotype occurred a few times. The chain has TRBV5-1 and TRBJ2-1, with 13 bases fitting TRBD2. Germline V gene sequence: CDR1 SGHRS, CDR2 YFSETQ. This CDR3 has 16 amino acids. Trimming removed 5 bases from V and 7 bases from J; junction bases left unmatched: 9. DNA of the CDR3: TGCGCCAGCAGTTACTCGCCGGGACTAGCGGGAAATGAGCAGTTCTTC. Translated, it gives CASSYSPGLAGNEQFF.

This clonotype was seen once. V gene TRBV18 combines with J gene TRBJ2-5; the D is unclear. CDR3 length equals 15 residues. Germline V gene sequence: CDR1 KGHSH, CDR2 LQKENI. The ends were cut back, 3 bases at V and 3 bases at J, with 14 bases in the middle. In nucleotides, the CDR3 is TGTGCCAGCTCACCCCGAATCGGAAGGGAAGAGACCCAGTACTTC. Amino acid sequence: CASSPRIGREETQYF.

At least ten counts were recorded for this clonotype. V gene TRBV20-1 combines with J gene TRBJ1-2; unclear D gene. Germline CDR1 is DFQATT and CDR2 is SNEGSKA (reference sequence). The CDR3 contains 12 residues. The germline V and J ends were trimmed by 8 bases and 2 bases, with 12 bases remaining between them. Here the CDR3 reads CSTQDPNYGYTF. As DNA, the CDR3 is TGCAGTACCCAAGACCCAAACTATGGCTACACCTTC.

This clonotype was counted a few times. The chain joins TRBV5-1 to TRBJ2-7; no clear D gene. The CDR3 is 14 amino acids. The germline CDR1 and CDR2 sequences are SGHRS and YFSETQ. V lost 0 bases and J lost 3, with 10 bases in between. The DNA for the CDR3 is TGCGCCAGCAGCTTGGAGGGCAGTCTCTACGAGCAGTACTTC. It codes for CASSLEGSLYEQYF.